One sample yielded the 7 T cell receptor beta chains listed below, sequenced in a study of T cell clonality in common variable immunodeficiency. The protocol was immunoSEQ multiplex PCR, while the TCRdb copy is restricted to in-frame clones and leaves out a portion. The sample was found to contain roughly 40,000 clones, and every one recurs. Material: peripheral blood mononuclear cells. The origin of the receptors is a person aged 18-70 years in good health.

This clone has ten or more counts. The read is 3 residues too short to cover the CDR3 end, so that end is filled in from the germline J gene. The rearrangement uses TRBV18 and TRBJ2-7, with TRBD2 as a possible D gene (6 bases). CDR3 length: 15 amino acids. V was clipped by 2 bases and J by 3 bases, with 14 bases between them. Germline V gene sequence: CDR1 KGHSH, CDR2 LQKENI. The part of the CDR3 DNA that was read is TGTGCCAGCTCACCAAGCGAAGGGGAGGACTACGAG. Its protein is CASSPSEGEDYE. In full, the CDR3 reads CASSPSEGEDYEQYF. The full variable domain, with the rest looked up from reference TRBV18 and TRBJ2-7, is NAGVMQNPRHLVRRRGQEARLRCSPMKGHSHVYWYRQLPEEGLKFMVYLQKENIIDESGMPKERFSAEFPKEGPSILRIQQVVRGDSAAYFCASSPSEGEDYEQYFGPGTRLTVT.

This clone showed up many times. The covered CDR3 bases are TGTGCCACCTCGGGACAGGGTAATCAGCCC. It codes for CATSGQGNQP. The whole CDR3 sequence reads CATSGQGNQPQHF. The chain joins TRBV2 to TRBJ1-5, with 9 bases identical to TRBD1. The read terminates 3 residues ahead of where the CDR3 ends, so the germline J gene completes it. Germline V gene lookup returns CDR1 SNHLY and CDR2 FYNNEI. The CDR3 has 13 amino acids. Trimming took 10 bases from V and 4 from J; bases not matched to a gene: 5.

In the case of this clone: The CDR3 goes on 3 residues after the read ends, and that part is filled in from the germline J gene. The V and J genes are TRBV7-2 and TRBJ2-3; 10 nucleotides match TRBD2. The CDR3 loop spans 15 amino acids. Per germline, CDR1 SGHTA and CDR2 FQGNSA. The part of the CDR3 DNA that was read is TGTGCCAGCAGCCTATCTAGCGGGAGTCGAGAGACG. It specifies CASSLSSGSRET. From start to end, the CDR3 is CASSLSSGSRETQYF.

This clone showed up many times. The read falls 3 residues short of the CDR3 end, and the missing part is taken from the germline J gene. V is TRBV20-1 and J is TRBJ1-6; 12 bases map to TRBD1. Germline lookup yields CDR1 DFQATT and CDR2 SNEGSKA (reference sequence). The V gene end was trimmed by 0 bases and the J gene end by 10 bases; junction bases not matched to a gene: 10. The CDR3 covers 17 residues. The part of the CDR3 DNA that was read is TGCAGTGCTAGAGATTGGGGGGACAGGGGGCTCTGGTCACCC. It translates to CSARDWGDRGLWSP. From start to end, the CDR3 is CSARDWGDRGLWSPLHF.

This clone occurred many times. Read sequence stops 3 residues before the CDR3 end, and the germline J gene provides the missing end. The chain has TRBV20-1 and TRBJ2-3; TRBD2 matches 9 bases. The V segment lost 1 base and the J segment 2 bases; nucleotides outside the gene matches: 4. The CDR3 sequence is 15 residues long. Germline V gene sequence: CDR1 DFQATT, CDR2 SNEGSKA (reference sequence). CDR3 region: CSARVAGALTDTQYF. The CDR3 DNA, read in part, is TGCAGTGCTAGAGTAGCGGGAGCTCTCACAGATACG.

This clone was found many times. Compared with germline, one end of the junction differs, possibly owing to a read error. The read halts 3 residues ahead of the CDR3 end, with the missing end drawn from the germline J gene. The chain links TRBV7-7 to TRBJ2-2, with D tentatively TRBD1 (5 bases). This CDR3 is built from 14 residues. Germline CDR1 reads SSHAT; CDR2 reads FNYEAQ (reference sequence). The CDR3 sequence: CASSLGVSGGELFF. The part of the CDR3 DNA that was read is TGTGCTAGCAGCTTAGGGGTTTCGGGCGGGGAG.

This clone was seen ten or more times. The CDR3 reads CASSFLAGVDTQYF. CDR3 DNA (partial): TGTGCCAGCAGCTTCCTAGCGGGAGTGGATACG. The chain uses TRBV7-2 and TRBJ2-3, with 10 bases that match TRBD2. The CDR3 end lies 3 residues beyond the end of the read and is filled in from the germline J gene. The CDR3 runs to 14 residues. Looked up from germline, CDR1 is SGHTA and CDR2 is FQGNSA. The ends lost 3 bases at V and 6 bases at J; junction bases unmatched: 3.